This T cell receptor (beta chain) came from a study of breast tumors, draining lymph nodes, adjacent tissues. Overall study results and limits: The lymph node origin of tumor T cells was framed as consistent with a hypothesis, not demonstrated.

The J segment lost 5 bases and the V segment lost 5 bases, leaving 8 bases of the junction unmatched. This CDR3 comprises 15 residues. CDR1 is LNHDA and CDR2 is SQIVND in the germline V gene (reference sequence). TCRdb re-derived calls from the multiplex PCR reads in MiXCR, one entry per CDR3 protein. The profile shows about 140,000 distinct CDR3 sequences, roughly 33% of them singletons. This clonotype was recorded many times. Its antigen is not identified. Samples came from axillary lymph nodes draining the breast cancer. The specimen was axillary lymph node tissue. The rearrangement uses TRBV19 and TRBJ1-5; 8 nucleotides agree with TRBD1. This sequence originates from a female donor with breast cancer. Some clones in this sample may be carry-over from other donors' samples. CDR3 region: CASSPGQEGDQPQHF. CDR3 DNA sequence: TGTGCCAGTAGTCCGGGACAGGAGGGGGATCAGCCCCAGCATTTT.